Shown below are 30 T cell receptor beta chains from a single sample sequenced in a study of blood T cell repertoires in COVID-19. Sequencing used immunoSEQ multiplex PCR; TCRdb keeps in-frame clones, though not all of them. The table records 200,000 to 250,000 clones, approximately 80% of them present only once. The sequencing sample was made of peripheral blood. The origin of the receptors is a woman aged 80 or over with acute or convalescent COVID-19.

This clone showed up just a few times. V and J are TRBV10-1 and TRBJ2-7; TRBD2 matches at 15 bases. Germline assignment: CDR1 WNHNN and CDR2 SYGVQD (reference sequence). V was pared by 3 bases and J by 5 bases, with 8 bases of the junction left unmatched. The CDR3 is 17 residues long. CDR3 region: CASSDKGLAGGFDEQYF. For the CDR3, the DNA is TGCGCCAGCAGTGATAAAGGACTAGCGGGAGGGTTCGACGAGCAGTACTTC.

The sample holds a few counts of this clone. V usage is TRBV7-8 and J usage is TRBJ2-7; tentative D call: TRBD1 (5 bases). The CDR3 has 13 residues. Germline V lookup: CDR1 SGHVS, CDR2 FQNEAQ. Trimming cost V 5 bases and J 3 bases, with 11 bases left between them. The CDR3 DNA follows: TGTGCCAGCAGCCGAGAAGGGGTCTACGAGCAGTACTTC. Translated: CASSREGVYEQYF.

The CDR3 sequence: CASSHGEREKLFF. The CDR3 DNA reads TGTGCCAGCAGCCACGGGGAGCGGGAAAAACTGTTTTTT. The chain combines TRBV14 with TRBJ1-4; D is ambiguous. V was shortened by 3 bases and J by 8 bases, with 10 bases between the two germline ends. CDR3 length equals 13 residues. Germline CDR1 SGHDN, CDR2 FVKESK.

This chain connects TRBV7-9 to TRBJ2-1; 16 nucleotides line up with TRBD2. V dropped 5 bases and J dropped 12; count of bases not matched to a gene: 10. The CDR3 has 16 amino acids. CDR1 SEHNR and CDR2 FQNEAQ come from the germline V gene (reference sequence). The DNA for the CDR3 is TGTGCCAGCAGCCAGCCGGGACTAGCGGGAGGGTACGGGCAGTTCTTC. Translation: CASSQPGLAGGYGQFF.

This clone was detected only once. The rearrangement uses TRBV10-3 and TRBJ2-3, with D maybe TRBD2 (6 bases). From germline, CDR1 is ENHRY and CDR2 SYGVKD. Trimming left V 10 bases short and J 2 bases short, with 16 bases between. The CDR3 has 14 amino acids. The CDR3 spells CATTLAWDTDTQYF. The CDR3 coding sequence is TGTGCCACGACCCTAGCGTGGGACACAGATACGCAGTATTTT.

The rearrangement joins TRBV2 to TRBJ2-7; possibly TRBD1 for D (6 bases). CDR3 length equals 14 residues. V was shortened by 8 bases and J by 9 bases, with 23 bases between the two germline ends. Germline V gene sequence: CDR1 SNHLY, CDR2 FYNNEI. In nucleotides, the CDR3 is TGTGCCAGCCAAGGACAGCCGAGTATTTATGGGCAGTACTTC. Residues: CASQGQPSIYGQYF.

As regards this clone: Other DNA sequences from this sample encode an identical CDR3 as well. This chain uses TRBV9 with TRBJ1-4; 7 positions agree with TRBD1. The CDR3 spans 14 residues. After removal of 0 bases from V and 7 bases from J, the junction contained 3 bases not matched to a gene. Germline loops: CDR1 SGDLS, CDR2 YYNGEE. CDR3 nucleotides: TGTGCCAGCAGCGTAGGACAGGGAGGTGAAAAACTGTTTTTT. It translates to CASSVGQGGEKLFF.

This sequence joins TRBV6-5 and TRBJ1-1; TRBD1 aligns across 10 bases. Unmatched junction bases numbered 4, after V lost 7 bases and J lost 2 bases. Germline CDR1 reads MNHEY; CDR2 reads SVGAGI. The CDR3 contains 14 residues. Here the CDR3 DNA reads TGTGCCAGCACCAGGACAGGGGGAAACACTGAAGCTTTCTTT. Its translation: CASTRTGGNTEAFF.

This sequence joins TRBV27 and TRBJ2-2, with no clear D. The CDR3 extends over 13 amino acids. The V end was cut by 3 bases, the J end by 5 bases, with 7 bases between. The V gene's germline CDR1 is MNHEY and CDR2 SMNVEV (reference sequence). The CDR3 here is CASSFAGTGELFF. The CDR3 DNA reads as TGTGCCAGCAGTTTCGCCGGGACCGGGGAGCTGTTTTTT.

A note on this clone: The germline gene is not matched at one end of the junction; a read error may be the cause. J is TRBJ2-1 and V is TRBV7-7; 8 bases are shared with TRBD1. This CDR3 has 14 amino acids. Germline V gene lookup returns CDR1 SSHAT and CDR2 FNYEAQ (reference sequence). For the CDR3, the DNA is TGTGCTAGCAGCTTAGGGGACAGGTACAATGAGCAGTTCTTC. As protein: CASSLGDRYNEQFF. Filled out from reference TRBV7-7 and TRBJ2-1, the complete variable domain reads GAGVSQSPRYKVTKRGQDVTLRCDPISSHATLYWYQQALGQGPEFLTYFNYEAQPDKSGLPSDRFSAERPEGSISTLTIQRTEQRDSAMYRCASSLGDRYNEQFFGPGTRLTVL.

The V call is TRBV10-1, the J call TRBJ1-6; no reliable D call. Germline-derived CDR1 and CDR2 are WNHNN and SYGVQD (reference sequence). This CDR3 has 14 residues. The ends were cut back, 6 bases at V and 5 bases at J, with 11 bases in the middle. DNA for the CDR3: TGCGCCAGCAGCGAAGTTAGCGATAATTCACCCCTCCACTTT. Its protein product is CASSEVSDNSPLHF.

The rearrangement joins TRBV12-3 or TRBV12-4 to TRBJ1-3; D gene unclear. This CDR3 has 13 amino acids. V was trimmed by 3 bases and J by 5 bases, leaving 8 bases between them. CDR3 coding DNA: TGTGCCAGCAGTTTCGAGGCAAGAAACACCATATATTTT. Translated, it gives CASSFEARNTIYF.

This rearrangement joins TRBV2 to TRBJ1-2; 9 nucleotides line up with TRBD1. Germline CDR1 is SNHLY and CDR2 is FYNNEI. The CDR3 sequence is 14 residues long. The junction had 6 bases not matched to a gene; V was cut back by 6 bases and J by 4 bases. CDR3 sequence: CASRGTGFGYGYTF. CDR3 DNA sequence: TGTGCCAGCAGAGGGACAGGGTTTGGCTATGGCTACACCTTC.

This rearrangement joins TRBV5-6 to TRBJ2-7, with 8 bases identical to TRBD1. The CDR3 is 16 amino acids. Germline trimming cut 0 bases from V and 8 bases from J; bases unmatched to any gene: 13. Germline V CDR1 and CDR2: SGHDT, YYEEEE. The CDR3 is CASSLAEGTGPTKQYF. The DNA of the CDR3 is TGTGCCAGCAGCTTGGCCGAAGGGACAGGACCTACGAAGCAGTACTTC. The whole variable domain, filled in from reference TRBV5-6 and TRBJ2-7, reads DAGVTQSPTHLIKTRGQQVTLRCSPKSGHDTVSWYQQALGQGPQFIFQYYEEEERQRGNFPDRFSGHQFPNYSSELNVNALLLGDSALYLCASSLAEGTGPTKQYFGPGTRLTVT.

This chain links TRBV21-1 with TRBJ1-1. TRBV21-1 represents a pseudogene. The CDR3 extends over 15 amino acids. In nucleotides, the CDR3 is TGTGCCAGCAGCAAACCCGGGACGGGGGTGACTGAAGCTTTCTTT. Residues: CASSKPGTGVTEAFF.

The rearrangement joins TRBV7-9 to TRBJ2-5; 7 bases match TRBD1. Looked up from germline, CDR1 is SEHNR and CDR2 is FQNEAQ (reference sequence). The CDR3 totals 15 residues. V shed 1 base, J shed 5 bases, and the junction held 7 bases outside the gene matches. The CDR3 DNA follows: TGTGCCAGCAGCTTAGACCCTAACAGGGGCGAGACCCAGTACTTC. It yields the protein CASSLDPNRGETQYF.

The V call is TRBV19, the J call TRBJ2-7, with 9 bases that match TRBD1. CDR1 is LNHDA, CDR2 SQIVND, per germline (reference sequence). Trimming cost V 5 bases and J 4 bases; bases outside gene matches: 9. The CDR3 sequence is 15 residues long. The DNA for the CDR3 is TGTGCCAGTAGTTCAACAGGGGGCACGTGGTACGAGCAGTACTTC. This encodes CASSSTGGTWYEQYF.

The rearrangement links TRBV30 to TRBJ2-1, with 13 nucleotides matching TRBD2. The CDR3 consists of 16 residues. After removal of 5 bases from V and 7 bases from J, the junction contained 11 bases not matched to a gene. Germline V gives CDR1 GTSNPN, CDR2 SVGIG (reference sequence). The CDR3 nucleotides read TGTGCCTGGGTTTCTTCGACTAGCGGGAGGCGGAATGAGCAGTTCTTC. It translates to CAWVSSTSGRRNEQFF.

The chain recombines TRBV20-1 with TRBJ1-1, with D unresolved. The CDR3 consists of 11 residues. The germline CDR1 and CDR2 sequences are DFQATT and SNEGSKA (reference sequence). The V end was cut by 6 bases, the J end by 7 bases, with 12 bases between. CDR3 bases: TGCAGTGCCCACCACAGAGTTGAAGCTTTCTTT. It yields the protein CSAHHRVEAFF.

V usage is TRBV9 and J usage is TRBJ1-1; D is undetermined. Looked up from germline, CDR1 is SGDLS and CDR2 is YYNGEE. The V and J ends lost 0 bases and 0 bases respectively, with 9 bases between them. The CDR3 has 15 amino acids. The CDR3 sequence is CASSVDSLLNTEAFF. DNA for the CDR3: TGTGCCAGCAGCGTAGACAGCCTTTTGAACACTGAAGCTTTCTTT.

The V gene is TRBV14, the J gene TRBJ2-7, with unresolved D. CDR1 SGHDN and CDR2 FVKESK come from the germline V gene. Trimming shortened V by 6 bases and J by 2 bases, and 20 bases separated the two germline ends. This CDR3 contains 16 residues. DNA for the CDR3: TGTGCCAGCAGTACCCTTGGCAGTCTAGGCGCCTACGAGCAGTACTTC. Translation: CASSTLGSLGAYEQYF.

V usage is TRBV11-1 and J usage is TRBJ1-6; 8 bases match TRBD1. Germline values: CDR1 SGHAT, CDR2 FQDESV (reference sequence). This CDR3 contains 15 residues. Losses at the gene ends were 3 bases for V and 9 bases for J; bases not matched to a gene: 7. The CDR3 protein is CASSFGTGFFSPLHF. Written as DNA, the CDR3 is TGTGCCAGCAGCTTCGGGACAGGTTTTTTTTCACCCCTCCACTTT. The full variable domain, in which reference TRBV11-1 and TRBJ1-6 provide the parts outside the CDR3, is EAEVAQSPRYKITEKSQAVAFWCDPISGHATLYWYRQILGQGPELLVQFQDESVVDDSQLPKDRFSAERLKGVDSTLKIQPAELGDSAMYLCASSFGTGFFSPLHFGNGTRLTVT.

The gene calls are TRBV3-1 (or the pseudogene TRBV3-2) and TRBJ1-5, with 8 nucleotides matching TRBD1. Trimming took 1 base from V and 3 from J; bases not matched to a gene: 5. The CDR3 covers 16 residues. CDR1 and CDR2 (germline): LGHDT, YNNKEL (reference sequence). In nucleotides, the CDR3 is TGTGCCAGCAGCCAAGGGACAGGGCTAAACAATCAGCCCCAGCATTTT. Translating it yields CASSQGTGLNNQPQHF.

The gene calls are TRBV19 and TRBJ2-1, with 9 bases lining up with TRBD2. The ends lost 0 bases at V and 8 bases at J; junction bases unmatched: 8. The CDR3 covers 16 residues. Germline lookup yields CDR1 LNHDA and CDR2 SQIVND (reference sequence). The chain's CDR3 is CASSIDLGTSRDEQFF. The CDR3 DNA sequence: TGTGCCAGTAGTATAGATCTCGGGACTAGCCGGGATGAGCAGTTCTTC. The variable domain in full, completed from reference TRBV19 and TRBJ2-1, reads DGGITQSPKYLFRKEGQNVTLSCEQNLNHDAMYWYRQDPGQGLRLIYYSQIVNDFQKGDIAEGYSVSREKKESFPLTVTSAQKNPTAFYLCASSIDLGTSRDEQFFGPGTRLTVL.

The count of this clone is one. The rearrangement links TRBV11-3 to TRBJ2-3; 7 positions match TRBD2. This CDR3 spans 16 amino acids. V was pared by 5 bases and J by 2 bases, with 10 bases of the junction left unmatched. CDR1 is SGHNT and CDR2 is YENEEA in the germline V gene. The CDR3 protein is CASSRPGGTNTDTQYF. The CDR3 nucleotides are TGTGCCAGCAGCCGTCCCGGGGGGACCAACACAGATACGCAGTATTTT.

This sequence joins TRBV5-1 and TRBJ1-3; D might be TRBD1 (6 bases). The CDR3 has 14 residues. Trimming removed 3 bases at V and 2 bases at J, with 9 bases between. Germline values: CDR1 SGHRS, CDR2 YFSETQ. CDR3 sequence: CASSSGTPGNTIYF. The CDR3 region has the DNA TGCGCCAGCAGCTCCGGGACACCTGGAAACACCATATATTTT.

This sequence joins TRBV27 and TRBJ2-7; D unresolved. Trimming took off 3 bases at V and 0 bases at J, with 12 bases between the two ends. The CDR3 has 15 amino acids. Germline CDR1 MNHEY, CDR2 SMNVEV (reference sequence). In DNA form, the CDR3 reads TGTGCCAGCAGTTTTGTGATGGGCCGCTCCTACGAGCAGTACTTC. It is translated as CASSFVMGRSYEQYF.

The chain employs TRBV4-1 and TRBJ2-1; 7 bases fit TRBD1. The germline V gene has CDR1 MGHRA and CDR2 YSYEKL. V shed 8 bases and J 4 bases; nucleotides not matched to a gene: 14. This CDR3 is 16 amino acids long. The CDR3 protein is CASHGFRGGGYNEQFF. The DNA of the CDR3 is TGCGCCAGCCATGGGTTTCGAGGGGGCGGATACAATGAGCAGTTCTTC.

J is TRBJ1-1 and V is TRBV7-9; unclear D gene. Between the trimmed V and J ends, which lost 6 bases and 10 bases, there was a span of 15 bases. Looked up from germline, CDR1 is SEHNR and CDR2 is FQNEAQ (reference sequence). CDR3 size: 12 residues. The CDR3 sequence: CASSSGDLTAFF. In nucleotides, the CDR3 is TGTGCCAGCAGTTCAGGTGATCTGACAGCTTTCTTT.

The chain couples TRBV6-1 to TRBJ2-1, with 11 bases identical to TRBD2. Germline V lookup: CDR1 MNHNS, CDR2 SASEGT. The CDR3 has 16 amino acids. With V trimmed by 1 base and J by 11 bases, 10 bases remained unmatched. In DNA form, the CDR3 reads TGTGCCAGCAGTGAAGGGTGGGGTAGCGGGAGGGCCAAGCAGTTCTTC. Translated: CASSEGWGSGRAKQFF.